This entry is about one T cell receptor beta chain. The sample carries other DNA sequences with the same CDR3. The sample is drawn from a study of blood T cell repertoires in COVID-19. The assay was immunoSEQ multiplex PCR, and TCRdb's table has in-frame clones only and misses some. The sample holds some 230,000 clones; about 83% are singletons and the top ten take around 7%. The germline V and J ends were trimmed by 4 bases and 6 bases, with 17 bases remaining between them. Germline V gene sequence: CDR1 SGHTS, CDR2 YDEGEE. The CDR3 contains 15 residues. Material for sequencing was peripheral blood. The chain couples TRBV5-8 to TRBJ1-5; perhaps TRBD1 as D (5 bases). The source of this sequence is a woman aged 50 to 60 with acute or convalescent COVID-19. In DNA, the CDR3 is TGTGCCAGCAGCCTGGCCCGGCGGGGCGGTCAGCCCCAGCATTTT. Protein: CASSLARRGGQPQHF.